Reported below is one T cell receptor beta chain. The germline V gene has CDR1 MNHEY and CDR2 SMNVEV (reference sequence). The germline V and J ends were trimmed by 6 bases and 0 bases, with 9 bases remaining between them. The CDR3 has 15 amino acids. The sample belongs to a study of blood T cell repertoires in COVID-19. The assay was immunoSEQ multiplex PCR, and TCRdb's table has in-frame clones only and misses some. The sample holds around 11,000 clones, over 80% seen once. This chain connects TRBV27 to TRBJ2-6, with D unresolved. The TCR comes from a human donor in a cohort sampled during active COVID-19. The sequenced material came from peripheral blood. The CDR3 region is CASSLQYSGANVLTF. CDR3 bases: TGTGCCAGCAGCTTACAGTACTCTGGGGCCAACGTCCTGACTTTC.